The 18 T cell receptor beta chains below come from one sample, sequenced in a study of blood T cell repertoires in COVID-19. Sequencing was performed with immunoSEQ multiplex PCR; in TCRdb, only in-frame clones are kept and a portion is missing. The table lists tens of thousands of clones, 85% to 95% of them singletons. The sample comprised peripheral blood. The source is a man in his fifties or sixties with acute or convalescent COVID-19.

V usage is TRBV19 and J usage is TRBJ1-4; 8 positions match TRBD1. Germline lookup yields CDR1 LNHDA and CDR2 SQIVND (reference sequence). This CDR3 contains 13 residues. Trimming removed 4 bases from V and 7 bases from J; junction bases left unmatched: 2. This CDR3 is CASSNRGSEKLFF. DNA for the CDR3: TGTGCCAGTAGTAACAGGGGGAGTGAAAAACTGTTTTTT.

The chain is built from TRBV27 and TRBJ2-7, with D possibly matching TRBD1 (6 bases). The germline gives CDR1 MNHEY, CDR2 SMNVEV (reference sequence). The V end lost 4 bases, the J end lost 6 bases, and 16 bases lay between the germline ends. The CDR3 loop spans 14 amino acids. The chain's CDR3 is CASSSYRDMVEQYF. The CDR3 bases are TGTGCCAGCAGTTCCTACAGGGATATGGTCGAGCAGTACTTC.

The chain employs TRBV3-1 (or the pseudogene TRBV3-2) and TRBJ1-1, with 11 positions matching TRBD1. Germline CDR1 LGHDT, CDR2 YNNKEL (reference sequence). The V gene end was trimmed by 8 bases and the J gene end by 1 base; junction bases not matched to a gene: 9. This CDR3 comprises 16 residues. Here the CDR3 DNA reads TGTGCCAGCCGGCATTGGACAGGGGGCGAGAACACTGAAGCTTTCTTT. This translates into CASRHWTGGENTEAFF.

As regards this clone: Other DNA sequences from this sample encode an identical CDR3 as well. This rearrangement joins TRBV28 to TRBJ2-7; possible D gene TRBD1, 6 bases. CDR3 length equals 13 residues. Germline V gene sequence: CDR1 MDHEN, CDR2 SYDVKM. The V and J ends lost 5 bases and 4 bases respectively, with 12 bases between them. CDR3 sequence reads: CASSPTGTYEQYF. CDR3 nucleotides: TGTGCCAGCAGTCCGACAGGAACGTACGAGCAGTACTTC. Full variable domain (rest looked up from reference TRBV28 and TRBJ2-7): DVKVTQSSRYLVKRTGEKVFLECVQDMDHENMFWYRQDPGLGLRLIYFSYDVKMKEKGDIPEGYSVSREKKERFSLILESASTNQTSMYLCASSPTGTYEQYFGPGTRLTVT.

J is TRBJ1-2 and V is TRBV29-1, with 8 bases lining up with TRBD1. The germline gives CDR1 SQVTM, CDR2 ANQGSEA. The length of the CDR3 is 13 residues. The CDR3 DNA sequence: TGCTCCGCTGCAAAGGACAGGGACTATGGCTACACCTTC. It encodes CSAAKDRDYGYTF.

The chain employs TRBV28 and TRBJ2-2, with 7 bases identical to TRBD1. Germline-derived CDR1 and CDR2 are MDHEN and SYDVKM. This CDR3 has 16 residues. V was clipped by 6 bases and J by 2 bases; unmatched bases: 9. CDR3 DNA sequence: TGTGCCAGCAGCCCAAGGCGAGGGGGCAACACCGGGGAGCTGTTTTTT. It specifies CASSPRRGGNTGELFF.

V and J are TRBV19 and TRBJ1-5; D possibly corresponds to TRBD1 (6 bases). Germline assignment: CDR1 LNHDA and CDR2 SQIVND (reference sequence). The CDR3 totals 14 residues. V lost 5 bases to trimming and J lost 3 bases, with 11 bases between them. DNA of the CDR3: TGTGCCAGTAGTGTGGGACACAACAATCAGCCCCAGCATTTT. Translating gives CASSVGHNNQPQHF.

The V and J genes are TRBV19 and TRBJ1-1; D is uncertain. The V gene's germline CDR1 is LNHDA and CDR2 SQIVND (reference sequence). V was pared by 3 bases and J by 4 bases, with 9 bases between. This CDR3 has 13 residues. The DNA of the CDR3 is TGTGCCAGTAGTATGAGCGTCGGCACTGAAGCTTTCTTT. This gives the protein CASSMSVGTEAFF.

The CDR3 reads CASKNAGNTGELFF. CDR3 DNA sequence: TGCGCCAGCAAAAATGCGGGGAACACCGGGGAGCTGTTTTTT. The chain combines TRBV10-2 with TRBJ2-2, with TRBD2 as a possible D gene (5 bases). Germline CDR1 is WSHSY and CDR2 is SAAADI. This CDR3 has 14 amino acids. Trimming stripped 7 bases from V and 1 base from J, with 10 bases between.

V is TRBV9 and J is TRBJ2-7, with a possible D match to TRBD1 (6 bases). V lost 0 bases to trimming and J lost 2 bases, with 9 bases between them. Germline values: CDR1 SGDLS, CDR2 YYNGEE. The CDR3 extends over 14 amino acids. The CDR3 is CASSVGTGTYEQYF. CDR3 nucleotides: TGTGCCAGCAGCGTAGGAACAGGGACCTACGAGCAGTACTTC.

The chain combines TRBV5-4 with TRBJ2-5; 13 bases are a match to TRBD2. The CDR3 runs to 15 residues. Germline V gives CDR1 SGHNT, CDR2 YYREEE (reference sequence). The V gene end was trimmed by 4 bases and the J gene end by 4 bases; junction bases not matched to a gene: 4. The DNA of the CDR3 is TGTGCCAGCAGCCTGGGACTAGCGGGGAGAGAGACCCAGTACTTC. Translating it yields CASSLGLAGRETQYF.

The table lists this clone with a count of one. The genes are TRBV27 and TRBJ2-7; 12 nucleotides align to TRBD2. With V trimmed by 3 bases and J by 2 bases, 11 bases remained unmatched. The CDR3 length is 18 residues. The V gene's germline CDR1 is MNHEY and CDR2 SMNVEV (reference sequence). CDR3 in amino acids: CASSFGPSGRVLTYEQYF. The CDR3 DNA reads as TGTGCCAGCAGTTTTGGGCCTAGCGGGAGGGTTCTTACCTACGAGCAGTACTTC.

V is TRBV3-1 (or the pseudogene TRBV3-2) and J is TRBJ2-7, with D unresolved. V gave up 4 bases and J gave up 1 base, with 11 bases separating them. The CDR3 loop spans 14 amino acids. Germline V lookup: CDR1 LGHDT, CDR2 YNNKEL (reference sequence). CDR3 sequence (DNA): TGTGCCAGCAGCCGGAGACTCCCATCCTACGAGCAGTACTTC. Encoded protein: CASSRRLPSYEQYF.

V usage is TRBV5-1 and J usage is TRBJ2-7, with TRBD1 matching 10 bases. The CDR3 extends over 14 amino acids. The germline V gene has CDR1 SGHRS and CDR2 YFSETQ. The V segment lost 2 bases and the J segment 5 bases; nucleotides outside the gene matches: 4. The CDR3 loop reads CASSFGTGVDEQYF. CDR3 nucleotides: TGCGCCAGCAGCTTCGGGACAGGGGTGGACGAGCAGTACTTC.

V and J are TRBV29-1 and TRBJ1-4; D remains unclear. The CDR3 sequence is 13 residues long. Trimming shortened V by 4 bases and J by 0 bases, and 6 bases separated the two germline ends. Germline values: CDR1 SQVTM, CDR2 ANQGSEA. The CDR3 is CSVVVATNEKLFF. The CDR3 DNA reads TGCAGCGTTGTCGTTGCAACTAATGAAAAACTGTTTTTT.

This sequence joins TRBV18 and TRBJ2-3; 7 bases match TRBD2. With 3 bases clipped from V and 2 bases from J, the junction kept 11 bases outside the gene matches. The CDR3 runs to 17 residues. Germline V gives CDR1 KGHSH, CDR2 LQKENI. In DNA, the CDR3 is TGTGCCAGCTCACCGCGCTTTACTAGCGCTTTCACAGATACGCAGTATTTT. It translates to CASSPRFTSAFTDTQYF.

The chain recombines TRBV7-2 with TRBJ2-3; no clear D. The CDR3 has 15 residues. Germline V gives CDR1 SGHTA, CDR2 FQGNSA. V shed 1 base and J shed 0 bases, with 8 bases lying between them. The chain's CDR3 is CASSLEWASTDTQYF. The DNA of the CDR3 is TGTGCCAGCAGCTTAGAGTGGGCTAGCACAGATACGCAGTATTTT.

This rearrangement joins TRBV5-1 to TRBJ2-1; 8 bases align to TRBD1. The V and J ends lost 1 base and 1 base, in that order; junction bases with no gene match: 4. CDR1 is SGHRS, CDR2 YFSETQ, per germline. There are 16 residues in the CDR3. CDR3 region: CASSLFTGGSYNEQFF. For the CDR3, the DNA is TGCGCCAGCAGCTTGTTCACAGGGGGGTCCTACAATGAGCAGTTCTTC.